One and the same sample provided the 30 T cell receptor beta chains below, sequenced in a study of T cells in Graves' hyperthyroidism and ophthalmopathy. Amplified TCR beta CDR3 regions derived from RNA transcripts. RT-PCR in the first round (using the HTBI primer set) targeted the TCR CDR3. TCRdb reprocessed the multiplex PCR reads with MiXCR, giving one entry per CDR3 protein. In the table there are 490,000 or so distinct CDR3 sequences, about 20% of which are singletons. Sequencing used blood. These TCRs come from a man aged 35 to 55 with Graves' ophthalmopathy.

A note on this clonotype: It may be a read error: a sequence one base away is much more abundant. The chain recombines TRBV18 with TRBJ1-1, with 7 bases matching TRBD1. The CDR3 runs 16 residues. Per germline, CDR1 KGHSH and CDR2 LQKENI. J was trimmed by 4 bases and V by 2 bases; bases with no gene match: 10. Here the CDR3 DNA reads TGTGCCAGCTCACCAGGCCGGACAGGAGCGGGCACTGAAGCTTTCTTT. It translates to CASSPGRTGAGTEAFF.

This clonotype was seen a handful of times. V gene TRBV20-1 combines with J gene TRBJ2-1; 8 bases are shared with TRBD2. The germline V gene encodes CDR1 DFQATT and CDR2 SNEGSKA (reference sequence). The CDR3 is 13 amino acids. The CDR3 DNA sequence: TGCAGCTCCGGGACTAGACGAAACAATGAGCAGTTCTTC. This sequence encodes CSSGTRRNNEQFF.

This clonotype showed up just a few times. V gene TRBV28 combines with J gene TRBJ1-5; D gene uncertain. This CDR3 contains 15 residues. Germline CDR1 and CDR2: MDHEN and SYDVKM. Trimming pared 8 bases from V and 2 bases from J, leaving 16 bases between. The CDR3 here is CASSELGFGNQPQHF. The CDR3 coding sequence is TGTGCCAGCTCGGAGCTCGGTTTCGGCAATCAGCCCCAGCATTTT.

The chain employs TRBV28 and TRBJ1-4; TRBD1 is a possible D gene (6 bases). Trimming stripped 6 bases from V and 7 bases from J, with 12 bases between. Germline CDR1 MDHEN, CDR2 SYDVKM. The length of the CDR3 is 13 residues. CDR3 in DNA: TGTGCCAGCAGACCCGGGGGGCGTGAAAAACTGTTTTTT. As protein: CASRPGGREKLFF.

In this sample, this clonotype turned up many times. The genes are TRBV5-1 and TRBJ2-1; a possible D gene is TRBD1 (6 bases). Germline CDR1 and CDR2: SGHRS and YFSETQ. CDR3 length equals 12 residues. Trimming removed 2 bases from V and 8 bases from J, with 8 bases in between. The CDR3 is CASSFPGDEQFF. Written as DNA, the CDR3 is TGCGCCAGCAGCTTTCCAGGGGATGAGCAGTTCTTC.

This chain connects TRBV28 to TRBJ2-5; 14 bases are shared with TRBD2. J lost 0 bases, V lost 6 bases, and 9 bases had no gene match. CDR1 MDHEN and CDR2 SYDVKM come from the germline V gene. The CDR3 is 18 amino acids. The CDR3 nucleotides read TGTGCCAGCAGCCCCCACGGACTAGCGGGGGGCAACCAAGAGACCCAGTACTTC. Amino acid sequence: CASSPHGLAGGNQETQYF.

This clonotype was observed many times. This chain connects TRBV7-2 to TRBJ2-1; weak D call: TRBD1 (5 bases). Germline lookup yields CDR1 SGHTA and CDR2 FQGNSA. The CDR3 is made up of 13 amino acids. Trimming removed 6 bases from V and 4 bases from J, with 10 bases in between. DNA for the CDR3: TGTGCCAGCAGTAGGGCAGGGTACAATGAGCAGTTCTTC. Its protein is CASSRAGYNEQFF. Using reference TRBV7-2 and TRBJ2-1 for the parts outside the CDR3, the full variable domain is GAGVSQSPSNKVTEKGKDVELRCDPISGHTALYWYRQSLGQGLEFLIYFQGNSAPDKSGLPSDRFSAERTGGSVSTLTIQRTQQEDSAVYLCASSRAGYNEQFFGPGTRLTVL.

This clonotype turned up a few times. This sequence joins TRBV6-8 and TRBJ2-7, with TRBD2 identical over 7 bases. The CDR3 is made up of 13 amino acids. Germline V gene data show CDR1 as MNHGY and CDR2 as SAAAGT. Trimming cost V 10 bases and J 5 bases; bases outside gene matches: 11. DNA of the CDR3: TGTGCCACTTCTTCTCGGGAGGACGACGAGCAGTACTTC. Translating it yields CATSSREDDEQYF.

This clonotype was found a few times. CDR3 loop: CASSVFAGANTGELFF. DNA of the CDR3: TGTGCCAGCAGCGTCTTTGCGGGAGCGAACACCGGGGAGCTGTTTTTT. The chain recombines TRBV9 with TRBJ2-2; TRBD2 matches at 7 bases. V gave up 2 bases and J gave up 0 bases; unmatched junction bases: 4. CDR3 size: 16 residues. The germline gives CDR1 SGDLS, CDR2 YYNGEE.

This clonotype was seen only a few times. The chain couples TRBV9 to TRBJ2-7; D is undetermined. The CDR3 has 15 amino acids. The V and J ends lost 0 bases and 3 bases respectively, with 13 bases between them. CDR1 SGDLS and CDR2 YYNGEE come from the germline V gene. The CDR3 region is CASSVAGDQYYEQYF. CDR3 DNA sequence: TGTGCCAGCAGCGTAGCCGGAGACCAGTACTACGAGCAGTACTTC.

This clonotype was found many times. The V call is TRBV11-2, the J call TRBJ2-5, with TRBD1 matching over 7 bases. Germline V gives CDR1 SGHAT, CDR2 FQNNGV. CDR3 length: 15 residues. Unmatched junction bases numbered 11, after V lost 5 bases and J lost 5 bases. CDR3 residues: CASSISDRTGETQYF. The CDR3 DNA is TGTGCCAGCAGCATCTCGGACAGGACGGGGGAGACCCAGTACTTC.

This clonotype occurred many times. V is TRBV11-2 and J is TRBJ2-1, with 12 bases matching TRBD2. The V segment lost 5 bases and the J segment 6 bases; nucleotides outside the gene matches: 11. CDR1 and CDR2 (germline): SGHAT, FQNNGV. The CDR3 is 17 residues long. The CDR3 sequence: CASSLSASGRAANEQFF. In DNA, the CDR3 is TGTGCCAGCAGCCTCAGTGCTAGCGGGAGGGCCGCCAATGAGCAGTTCTTC.

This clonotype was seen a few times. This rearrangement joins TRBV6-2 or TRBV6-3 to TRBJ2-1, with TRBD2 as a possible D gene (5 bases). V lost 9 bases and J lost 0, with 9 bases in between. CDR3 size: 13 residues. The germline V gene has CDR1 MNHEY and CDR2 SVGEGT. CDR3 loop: CASGGLSYNEQFF. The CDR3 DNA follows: TGTGCCAGTGGCGGACTCTCCTACAATGAGCAGTTCTTC.

CDR3 protein: CASSQVLGLEQFF. The DNA of the CDR3 is TGTGCCAGCAGCCAAGTCCTCGGGCTTGAGCAGTTCTTC. The chain joins TRBV4-2 to TRBJ2-1; D is uncertain. The CDR3 runs 13 residues. Germline V gene sequence: CDR1 LGHNA, CDR2 YNFKEQ. Deletions cut 1 base from V and 9 bases from J, with 10 bases between.

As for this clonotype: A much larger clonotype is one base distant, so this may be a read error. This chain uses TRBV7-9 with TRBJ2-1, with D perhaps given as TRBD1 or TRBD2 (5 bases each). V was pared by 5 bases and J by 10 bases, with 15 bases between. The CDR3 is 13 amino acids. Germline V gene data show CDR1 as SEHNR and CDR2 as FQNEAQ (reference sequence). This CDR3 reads CASSPLFRDEQFF. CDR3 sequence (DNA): TGTGCCAGCAGCCCCCTCTTTAGGGACGAGCAGTTCTTC.

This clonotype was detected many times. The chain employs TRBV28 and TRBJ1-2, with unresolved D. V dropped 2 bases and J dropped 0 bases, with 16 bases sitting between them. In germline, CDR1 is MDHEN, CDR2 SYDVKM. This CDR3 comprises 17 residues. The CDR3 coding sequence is TGTGCCAGCAGTTTAGGTGGTTTTTTGCAAGCTAACTATGGCTACACCTTC. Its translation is CASSLGGFLQANYGYTF.

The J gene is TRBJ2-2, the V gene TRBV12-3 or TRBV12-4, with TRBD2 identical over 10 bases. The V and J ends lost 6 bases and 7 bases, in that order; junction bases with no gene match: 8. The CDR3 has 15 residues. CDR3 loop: CASSQREGLIGELFF. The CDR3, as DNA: TGTGCCAGCAGCCAGCGGGAGGGCCTTATCGGGGAGCTGTTTTTT.

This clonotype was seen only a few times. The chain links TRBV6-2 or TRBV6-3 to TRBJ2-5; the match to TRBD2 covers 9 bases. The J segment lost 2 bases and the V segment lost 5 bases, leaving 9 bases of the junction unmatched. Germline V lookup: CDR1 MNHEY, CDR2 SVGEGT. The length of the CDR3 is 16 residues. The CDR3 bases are TGTGCCAGCAGTCCCCGACTAGCGGAGCTTCAAGAGACCCAGTACTTC. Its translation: CASSPRLAELQETQYF.

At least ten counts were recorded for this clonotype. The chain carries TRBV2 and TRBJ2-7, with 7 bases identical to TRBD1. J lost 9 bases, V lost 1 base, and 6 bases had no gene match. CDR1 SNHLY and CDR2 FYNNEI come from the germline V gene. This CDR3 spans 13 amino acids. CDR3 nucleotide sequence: TGTGCCAGCAGTGAAGTGAGGGGGCAGGCGCAGTACTTC. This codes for CASSEVRGQAQYF.

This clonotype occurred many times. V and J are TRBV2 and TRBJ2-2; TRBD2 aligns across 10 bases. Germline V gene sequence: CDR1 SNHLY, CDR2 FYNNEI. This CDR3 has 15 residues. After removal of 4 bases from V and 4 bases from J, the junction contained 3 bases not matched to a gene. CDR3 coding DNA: TGTGCCAGCAGTGGGACTAGCGGCCCCACCGGGGAGCTGTTTTTT. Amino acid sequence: CASSGTSGPTGELFF.

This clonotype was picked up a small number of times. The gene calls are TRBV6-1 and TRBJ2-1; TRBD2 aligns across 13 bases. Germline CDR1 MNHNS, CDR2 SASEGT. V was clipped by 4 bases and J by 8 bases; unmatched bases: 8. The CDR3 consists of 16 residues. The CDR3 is CASSGLAGGYTYEQFF. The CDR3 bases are TGTGCCAGCAGTGGACTAGCGGGGGGTTATACGTATGAGCAGTTCTTC.

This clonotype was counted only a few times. Written as DNA, the CDR3 is TGTGCCAGCAGTGCTCAGCCCCAGCATTTT. This gives the protein CASSAQPQHF. This chain uses TRBV27 with TRBJ1-5; D is uncertain. Between the trimmed V and J ends, which lost 5 bases and 6 bases, there was a span of 2 bases. Per the germline V gene, CDR1 is MNHEY and CDR2 is SMNVEV (reference sequence). The CDR3 sequence is 10 residues long.

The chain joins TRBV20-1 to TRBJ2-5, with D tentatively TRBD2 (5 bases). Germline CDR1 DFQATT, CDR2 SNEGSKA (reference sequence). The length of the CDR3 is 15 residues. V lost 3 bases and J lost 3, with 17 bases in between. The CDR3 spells CSASPRLARKETQYF. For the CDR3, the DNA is TGCAGTGCTAGTCCGAGGCTAGCAAGGAAAGAGACCCAGTACTTC.

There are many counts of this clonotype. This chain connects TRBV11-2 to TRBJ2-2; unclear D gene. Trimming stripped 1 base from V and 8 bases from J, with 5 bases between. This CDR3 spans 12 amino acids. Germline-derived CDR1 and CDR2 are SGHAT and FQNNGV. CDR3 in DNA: TGTGCCAGCAGCTTAGTAGATGGGGAGCTGTTTTTT. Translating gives CASSLVDGELFF.

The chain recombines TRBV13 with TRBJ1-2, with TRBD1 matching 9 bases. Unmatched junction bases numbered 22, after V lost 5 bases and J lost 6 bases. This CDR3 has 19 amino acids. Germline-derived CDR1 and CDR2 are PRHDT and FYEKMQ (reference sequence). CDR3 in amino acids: CASSEENRDRENGADGYTF. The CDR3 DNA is TGTGCCAGCAGCGAGGAGAACCGGGACAGGGAGAATGGGGCCGATGGCTACACCTTC.

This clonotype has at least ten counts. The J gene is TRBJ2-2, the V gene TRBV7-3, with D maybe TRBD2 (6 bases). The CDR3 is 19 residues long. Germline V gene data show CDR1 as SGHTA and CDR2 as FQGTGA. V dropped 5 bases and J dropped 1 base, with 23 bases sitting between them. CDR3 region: CASSPWVGGSAQNTGELFF. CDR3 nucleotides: TGTGCCAGCAGCCCCTGGGTGGGAGGTTCAGCACAGAACACCGGGGAGCTGTTTTTT.

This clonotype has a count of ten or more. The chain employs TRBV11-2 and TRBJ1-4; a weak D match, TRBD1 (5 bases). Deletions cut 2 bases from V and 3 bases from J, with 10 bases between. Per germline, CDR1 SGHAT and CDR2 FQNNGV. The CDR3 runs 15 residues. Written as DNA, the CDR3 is TGTGCCAGCAGCTTATCGGCAGGGTCTAATGAAAAACTGTTTTTT. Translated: CASSLSAGSNEKLFF. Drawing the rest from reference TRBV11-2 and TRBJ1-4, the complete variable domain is EAGVAQSPRYKIIEKRQSVAFWCNPISGHATLYWYQQILGQGPKLLIQFQNNGVVDDSQLPKDRFSAERLKGVDSTLKIQPAKLEDSAVYLCASSLSAGSNEKLFFGSGTQLSVL.

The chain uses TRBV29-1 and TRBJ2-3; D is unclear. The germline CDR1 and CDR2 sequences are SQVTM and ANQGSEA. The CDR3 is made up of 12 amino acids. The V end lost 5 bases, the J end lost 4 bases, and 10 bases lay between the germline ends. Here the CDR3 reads CSVSVGPDTQYF. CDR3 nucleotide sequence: TGCAGCGTTAGTGTAGGCCCAGATACGCAGTATTTT.

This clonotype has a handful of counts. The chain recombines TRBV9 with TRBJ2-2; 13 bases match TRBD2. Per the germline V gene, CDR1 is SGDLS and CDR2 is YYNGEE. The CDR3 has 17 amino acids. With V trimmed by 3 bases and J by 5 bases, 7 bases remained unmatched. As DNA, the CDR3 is TGTGCCAGCAGCGCAGGACTAGCGGGAGCGGGTACCGGGGAGCTGTTTTTT. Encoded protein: CASSAGLAGAGTGELFF.

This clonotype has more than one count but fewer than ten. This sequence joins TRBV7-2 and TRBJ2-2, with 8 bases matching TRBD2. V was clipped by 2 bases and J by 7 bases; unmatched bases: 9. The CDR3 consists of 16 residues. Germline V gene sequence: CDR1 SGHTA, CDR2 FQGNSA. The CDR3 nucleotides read TGTGCCAGCAGCTTAATACTGGCGGGAGGCGGCGGGGAGCTGTTTTTT. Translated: CASSLILAGGGGELFF.